Listed below are T cell receptor beta chains from one sample, sequenced in a study of metastatic and nonmetastatic thyroid tumors. Via MiXCR, TCRdb re-called the PCR reads. This table holds approximately 37,000 clones, 15% to 20% found once. The source material was blood. The receptors originated from a female donor with papillary thyroid cancer or a benign thyroid nodule (not recorded which). Some clones in this sample may be carry-over from other donors' samples. Both conserved end residues are part of each CDR3. The order of the fields is J gene, V gene, D gene, CDR3 protein. The D gene is left open where the match is weak.

j_call: TRBJ1-4; v_call: TRBV15; d_call: -; cdr3_aa: CATSLSGLNEKLFF
j_call: TRBJ2-7; v_call: TRBV10-3; d_call: -; cdr3_aa: CAISESRSNLEQYF
j_call: TRBJ1-5; v_call: TRBV7-9; d_call: -; cdr3_aa: CASSLAGVVEEPQHF
j_call: TRBJ1-2; v_call: TRBV6-1; d_call: TRBD1; cdr3_aa: CASSPDRAGGYTF
j_call: TRBJ1-2; v_call: TRBV4-1; d_call: -; cdr3_aa: CASSQVFAEPDPYGYTF
j_call: TRBJ2-1; v_call: TRBV29-1; d_call: TRBD1; cdr3_aa: CSVDSPTGINEQFF
j_call: TRBJ2-3; v_call: TRBV6-5; d_call: -; cdr3_aa: CASSYQRPGTPGPDTQYF
j_call: TRBJ1-6; v_call: TRBV5-6; d_call: -; cdr3_aa: CASSLDGRINSPLHF
j_call: TRBJ1-5; v_call: TRBV6-1; d_call: -; cdr3_aa: CASSLLGVHQPQHF
j_call: TRBJ2-7; v_call: TRBV10-2; d_call: TRBD2; cdr3_aa: CASRQAGEGPYEQYF
j_call: TRBJ1-4; v_call: TRBV18; d_call: -; cdr3_aa: CASSPQGPNEKLFF
j_call: TRBJ1-4; v_call: TRBV29-1; d_call: TRBD1; cdr3_aa: CSVRTGEGEKLFF
j_call: TRBJ1-1; v_call: TRBV19; d_call: TRBD1; cdr3_aa: CASSRDRGYGTEAFF
j_call: TRBJ1-1; v_call: TRBV20-1; d_call: -; cdr3_aa: CSARDSGGQQAEAFF
j_call: TRBJ2-3; v_call: TRBV20-1; d_call: TRBD2; cdr3_aa: CSASKTIRGGSTQYF
j_call: TRBJ1-1; v_call: TRBV18; d_call: -; cdr3_aa: CASSPGHPVEAFF
j_call: TRBJ2-2; v_call: TRBV20-1; d_call: TRBD2; cdr3_aa: CSAVGRLNTGELFF
j_call: TRBJ1-5; v_call: TRBV5-1; d_call: TRBD1; cdr3_aa: CASSLTGGCCQPQHF
j_call: TRBJ1-4; v_call: TRBV19; d_call: TRBD1; cdr3_aa: CASTGQGLEKLFF
j_call: TRBJ2-1; v_call: TRBV28; d_call: TRBD1; cdr3_aa: CASSPDRGGQFF
j_call: TRBJ2-1; v_call: TRBV15; d_call: -; cdr3_aa: CATSILLWYEQFF
j_call: TRBJ2-4; v_call: TRBV15; d_call: -; cdr3_aa: CATSKGSDKNIQYF
j_call: TRBJ2-2; v_call: TRBV6-1; d_call: -; cdr3_aa: CASSARLGTGELFF